Below are 27 T cell receptor beta chains sequenced from a single sample in a study of T cells expressing NK-cell markers. Reanalyzing the 5' RACE reads, TCRdb keeps one entry per CDR3 protein, without DNA. The listing contains 500,000 to 600,000 distinct CDR3 sequences. The specimen was blood T cells: a sorted CD56 or NKG2C T cell subset, CD4+ or CD8+ T cells, or bulk PBMC T cells (not recorded which). Receptor source: a young man in good health.

V usage is TRBV7-8 and J usage is TRBJ2-7. Germline V gives CDR1 SGHVS, CDR2 FQNEAQ. CDR3 length equals 15 residues. The CDR3 sequence is CASSDPRTSSYEQYF.

The chain couples TRBV24-1 to TRBJ2-1; TCRdb returns TRBD2, unconfirmable since there is no DNA. Germline V CDR1 and CDR2: KGHDR, SFDVKD. The CDR3 is 19 residues long. The CDR3 protein is CATSDLPLPGTSRKNEQFF.

This chain connects TRBV7-9 to TRBJ1-2. The CDR3 has 14 amino acids. Germline CDR1 is SEHNR and CDR2 is FQNEAQ (reference sequence). The CDR3 spells CASSLPGSDYGYTF. The variable domain in full, with the rest retrieved from reference TRBV7-9 and TRBJ1-2, is DTGVSQNPRHKITKRGQNVTFRCDPISEHNRLYWYRQTLGQGPEFLTYFQNEAQLEKSRLLSDRFSAERPKGSFSTLEIQRTEQGDSAMYLCASSLPGSDYGYTFGSGTRLTVV.

The chain links TRBV5-1 to TRBJ2-1. This CDR3 has 12 amino acids. The germline CDR1 and CDR2 sequences are SGHRS and YFSETQ. The CDR3: CASSRSYNEQFF. Complete variable domain (other parts from reference TRBV5-1 and TRBJ2-1): KAGVTQTPRYLIKTRGQQVTLSCSPISGHRSVSWYQQTPGQGLQFLFEYFSETQRNKGNFPGRFSGRQFSNSRSEMNVSTLELGDSALYLCASSRSYNEQFFGPGTRLTVL.

The rearrangement links TRBV29-1 to TRBJ1-3. This CDR3 region has 16 residues. Germline V lookup: CDR1 SQVTM, CDR2 ANQGSEA. The CDR3 region is CSVEMMVGGSGNTIYF.

The chain carries TRBV6-5 and TRBJ2-1; TCRdb selects TRBD2, and the lack of DNA leaves this call unchecked. The CDR3 runs 16 residues. Germline CDR1 and CDR2: MNHEY and SVGAGI. The chain's CDR3 is CASSSNPGLGYNEQFF.

This chain joins TRBV28 and TRBJ2-3; no DNA is available, so the TRBD2 call from TCRdb remains unchecked. There are 16 residues in the CDR3. The germline gives CDR1 MDHEN, CDR2 SYDVKM. CDR3 sequence reads: CASGVRAGGRTDTQYF.

The chain employs TRBV20-1 and TRBJ2-3; the TCRdb call, TRBD2, lacks DNA for checking. CDR3 length: 16 amino acids. Germline CDR1 and CDR2: DFQATT and SNEGSKA (reference sequence). CDR3 loop: CSANPGGLAGTDTQYF.

V usage is TRBV6-1 and J usage is TRBJ1-2; the TCRdb D gene call, TRBD1, has no DNA to confirm it. The CDR3 runs 14 residues. Germline loops: CDR1 MNHNS, CDR2 SASEGT. CDR3 in amino acids: CASSRWGGRDGYTF.

This sequence joins TRBV11-2 and TRBJ2-3; TCRdb's D call, TRBD1, is unchecked because there is no DNA. From germline, CDR1 is SGHAT and CDR2 FQNNGV. The CDR3 runs 15 residues. The CDR3 region is CASSWGQTRTDTQYF.

The chain employs TRBV12-3 or TRBV12-4 and TRBJ2-3. The CDR3 runs 13 residues. CDR3: CASSWTRPDTQYF.

The rearrangement joins TRBV10-3 to TRBJ2-4. The CDR3 is 13 residues long. Germline lookup yields CDR1 ENHRY and CDR2 SYGVKD. The CDR3 sequence is CAIRGDSENIQYF.

J is TRBJ2-7 and V is TRBV5-1; absent DNA, TCRdb's TRBD1 call cannot be checked. The CDR3 spans 11 residues. From germline, CDR1 is SGHRS and CDR2 YFSETQ. CDR3 loop: CASTRAGEQYF.

The chain uses TRBV27 and TRBJ1-5; TCRdb selects TRBD1, and the lack of DNA leaves this call unchecked. CDR1 is MNHEY, CDR2 SMNVEV, per germline (reference sequence). This CDR3 is built from 16 residues. CDR3 sequence: CASSPVRAGGNQPQHF.

The chain combines TRBV6-1 with TRBJ1-1. This CDR3 contains 11 residues. Germline CDR1 reads MNHNS; CDR2 reads SASEGT. This CDR3 is CASRETSVAFF.

The chain couples TRBV12-3 or TRBV12-4 to TRBJ2-2; the D call from TCRdb, TRBD1, cannot be confirmed without DNA. The CDR3 is made up of 16 amino acids. This chain's CDR3 is CASSPSPGGHTGELFF.

V and J are TRBV20-1 and TRBJ2-5; TCRdb gives TRBD1 as the D gene, but with no DNA this cannot be confirmed. Germline lookup yields CDR1 DFQATT and CDR2 SNEGSKA (reference sequence). This CDR3 region has 16 residues. CDR3 residues: CSARNPQTVATETQYF.

V and J are TRBV3-1 and TRBJ1-4; TCRdb outputs TRBD1, but without DNA this stays unchecked. This CDR3 has 15 residues. In germline, CDR1 is LGHDT, CDR2 YNNKEL (reference sequence). The CDR3 is CASSQPRDRGEKLFF.

The genes are TRBV12-3 or TRBV12-4 and TRBJ1-4; the TCRdb D gene call, TRBD1, has no DNA to confirm it. The CDR3 is made up of 13 amino acids. The CDR3 spells CASSSLQGEKLFF.

The rearrangement links TRBV5-1 to TRBJ2-2; no DNA is available, so the TRBD2 call from TCRdb remains unchecked. CDR3 length: 15 amino acids. The germline gives CDR1 SGHRS, CDR2 YFSETQ. This CDR3 reads CASSFRTSYTGELFF.

This chain joins TRBV6-2 or TRBV6-3 and TRBJ2-1; TCRdb names TRBD2, which stays unverified in the absence of DNA. CDR1 and CDR2 from the germline V gene are MNHEY and SVGEGT. This CDR3 region has 20 residues. CDR3 amino acids: CASSYSEFGGGRASYNEQFF.

This sequence joins TRBV10-3 and TRBJ2-5; the TRBD2 assignment by TCRdb is unverifiable without DNA. Per germline, CDR1 ENHRY and CDR2 SYGVKD. The CDR3 sequence is 12 residues long. CDR3 sequence: CAIGGGPETQYF.

The rearrangement uses TRBV6-5 and TRBJ2-2; the TCRdb call, TRBD1, lacks DNA for checking. The CDR3 consists of 14 residues. The germline CDR1 and CDR2 sequences are MNHEY and SVGAGI. CDR3 region: CASSYGHNTGELFF.

V is TRBV10-3 and J is TRBJ2-3; no DNA is available, so the TRBD1 call from TCRdb remains unchecked. Germline assignment: CDR1 ENHRY and CDR2 SYGVKD. The CDR3 has 12 residues. The CDR3 sequence is CAISPREDTQYF.

The chain is built from TRBV28 and TRBJ1-1; TCRdb's assignment of TRBD1 cannot be checked, as there is no DNA. The length of the CDR3 is 12 residues. Germline assignment: CDR1 MDHEN and CDR2 SYDVKM. The CDR3 loop reads CASIRGATEAFF.

The V call is TRBV5-4, the J call TRBJ2-5; without DNA, the TCRdb call of TRBD2 cannot be checked. This CDR3 has 19 amino acids. Germline values: CDR1 SGHNT, CDR2 YYREEE (reference sequence). CDR3 protein: CASSSKGLAGRSVRETQYF.

The J gene is TRBJ2-2, the V gene TRBV5-1. CDR1 and CDR2 (germline): SGHRS, YFSETQ. CDR3 size: 15 residues. Here the CDR3 reads CASSLEQPVTGELFF.